Presented here are 17 T cell receptor beta chains from one specimen sequenced in a study of T cell repertoires in cytomegalovirus infection. TCRdb called the reads again in MiXCR, with one record for every CDR3 protein. The data contain a few hundred thousand distinct CDR3 sequences, about 15% of them singletons. The sequenced sample was CD8+ T cells from PBMCs. The source of these receptors is a human donor in good health (CMV status not recorded). Some clones in this sample may be carry-over from other donors' samples.

This clonotype was picked up a small number of times. V and J are TRBV12-3 or TRBV12-4 and TRBJ2-1; the match to TRBD2 covers 8 bases. This CDR3 has 14 amino acids. J was trimmed by 8 bases and V by 4 bases; bases with no gene match: 7. The CDR3 loop reads CASSYGGAVDEQFF. The CDR3 DNA reads TGTGCCAGCAGTTACGGGGGGGCCGTAGATGAGCAGTTCTTC.

This clonotype showed up just a few times. This rearrangement joins TRBV2 to TRBJ2-1; 14 bases align to TRBD2. The CDR3 covers 14 residues. Germline V lookup: CDR1 SNHLY, CDR2 FYNNEI. Trimming at V came to 1 base and at J to 10 bases, leaving 0 bases not matched to a gene. CDR3: CASSEGTSGGEQFF. The CDR3 coding sequence is TGTGCCAGCAGTGAAGGGACTAGCGGGGGGGAGCAGTTCTTC.

The genes are TRBV15 and TRBJ2-3, with D possibly being TRBD1 or TRBD2 (5 bases each). CDR3 length: 20 residues. The germline gives CDR1 LNHNV, CDR2 YYDKDF (reference sequence). The ends were cut back, 0 bases at V and 2 bases at J, with 24 bases in the middle. CDR3 coding DNA: TGTGCCACCAGCAGAGATCGATCCGGGACCCTTCTTACGGACACAGATACGCAGTATTTT. Translation gives CATSRDRSGTLLTDTDTQYF.

This clonotype was seen a handful of times. The chain recombines TRBV20-1 with TRBJ1-1; 8 nucleotides line up with TRBD1. V shed 3 bases and J 0 bases; nucleotides not matched to a gene: 15. The germline CDR1 and CDR2 sequences are DFQATT and SNEGSKA (reference sequence). The CDR3 covers 18 residues. This CDR3 reads CSARGTGYVQPLNTEAFF. In DNA form, the CDR3 reads TGCAGTGCTAGGGGGACAGGCTACGTACAACCACTGAACACTGAAGCTTTCTTT.

Many counts were recorded for this clonotype. The chain employs TRBV7-8 and TRBJ2-7, with 7 nucleotides matching TRBD1. V shed 3 bases, J shed 2 bases, and the junction held 13 bases outside the gene matches. The CDR3 extends over 17 amino acids. Germline V gene sequence: CDR1 SGHVS, CDR2 FQNEAQ. CDR3: CASSFRRQTGIAYEQYF. CDR3 sequence (DNA): TGTGCCAGCAGCTTTCGCAGACAGACAGGGATCGCCTACGAGCAGTACTTC.

This clonotype has only a few counts. The chain recombines TRBV6-5 with TRBJ2-4, with a possible D match to TRBD2 (5 bases). This CDR3 spans 14 amino acids. Per germline, CDR1 MNHEY and CDR2 SVGAGI. With 5 bases removed from V and 3 bases from J, the gap between germline ends came to 11 bases. The CDR3, as DNA: TGTGCCAGCAGTCGTCGGGATGGCAAAAACATTCAGTACTTC. Translation gives CASSRRDGKNIQYF.

The genes are TRBV2 and TRBJ2-1; 8 bases map to TRBD2. Germline CDR1 SNHLY, CDR2 FYNNEI. CDR3 length: 14 residues. J gave up 6 bases and V 6 bases, and 7 bases lay outside the gene matches. Written as DNA, the CDR3 is TGTGCCAGCAGGGAGGGACTAGGGCGCAATGAGCAGTTCTTC. This gives the protein CASREGLGRNEQFF. Variable domain in full (rest from reference TRBV2 and TRBJ2-1): EPEVTQTPSHQVTQMGQEVILRCVPISNHLYFYWYRQILGQKVEFLVSFYNNEISEKSEIFDDQFSVERPDGSNFTLKIRSTKLEDSAMYFCASREGLGRNEQFFGPGTRLTVL.

The genes are TRBV11-1 and TRBJ2-7; no clear D gene. Germline CDR1 is SGHAT and CDR2 is FQDESV (reference sequence). Deletions cut 4 bases from V and 4 bases from J, with 32 bases between. This CDR3 is 20 amino acids long. The CDR3 DNA reads as TGTGCCAGCAGCTCCGACCCGCTCCACGACAATCACTTAACTGCGTACGAGCAGTACTTC. Translating it yields CASSSDPLHDNHLTAYEQYF.

The chain recombines TRBV29-1 with TRBJ1-5, with D perhaps TRBD1 (6 bases). The V and J ends lost 7 bases and 5 bases respectively, with 15 bases between them. Germline CDR1 reads SQVTM; CDR2 reads ANQGSEA. There are 13 residues in the CDR3. The CDR3 loop reads CSAGGGQDQPQHF. The CDR3 coding sequence is TGCAGCGCCGGGGGGGGGCAGGATCAGCCCCAGCATTTT. Filled out from reference TRBV29-1 and TRBJ1-5, the complete variable domain reads SAVISQKPSRDICQRGTSLTIQCQVDSQVTMMFWYRQQPGQSLTLIATANQGSEATYESGFVIDKFPISRPNLTFSTLTVSNMSPEDSSIYLCSAGGGQDQPQHFGDGTRLSIL.

In its sample, this clonotype was seen many times. The chain recombines TRBV7-9 with TRBJ2-3; D is unclear. Germline V gives CDR1 SEHNR, CDR2 FQNEAQ (reference sequence). The CDR3 spans 12 residues. V lost 4 bases, J lost 6 bases, and 8 bases lay in between. The CDR3 loop is CASSSQADTQYF. DNA of the CDR3: TGTGCCAGCAGCTCCCAAGCGGATACGCAGTATTTT. Using reference TRBV7-9 and TRBJ2-3 for the parts outside the CDR3, the full variable domain is DTGVSQNPRHKITKRGQNVTFRCDPISEHNRLYWYRQTLGQGPEFLTYFQNEAQLEKSRLLSDRFSAERPKGSFSTLEIQRTEQGDSAMYLCASSSQADTQYFGPGTRLTVL.

This chain connects TRBV7-9 to TRBJ2-7, with 7 bases fitting TRBD1. From germline, CDR1 is SEHNR and CDR2 FQNEAQ (reference sequence). This CDR3 spans 14 amino acids. With 3 bases clipped from V and 5 bases from J, the junction kept 7 bases outside the gene matches. This CDR3 reads CASSLTGSVNEQYF. The DNA of the CDR3 is TGTGCCAGCAGCTTGACAGGGAGTGTTAACGAGCAGTACTTC.

The CDR3 DNA follows: TGTGCCAGCAGCTTTTGGACAGTCACTGAAGCTTTCTTT. Translated: CASSFWTVTEAFF. The J gene is TRBJ1-1, the V gene TRBV5-4; perhaps TRBD1 as D (6 bases). Germline-derived CDR1 and CDR2 are SGHNT and YYREEE (reference sequence). The CDR3 is 13 amino acids. V lost 2 bases and J lost 4, with 9 bases in between.

Many counts were recorded for this clonotype. This chain uses TRBV12-5 with TRBJ2-1; D not certain. CDR3 length: 14 amino acids. CDR1 is LGHNT, CDR2 FRNRAP, per germline. Trimming stripped 7 bases from V and 7 bases from J, with 17 bases between. As DNA, the CDR3 is TGTGCTAGTGCCCCCGAGGCGATCTGGAATGAGCAGTTCTTC. Its protein product is CASAPEAIWNEQFF.

This clonotype appeared a few times. V usage is TRBV5-1 and J usage is TRBJ1-2, with D possibly being TRBD1 (6 bases). The CDR3 length is 15 residues. Germline-derived CDR1 and CDR2 are SGHRS and YFSETQ. V gave up 4 bases and J gave up 2 bases, with 15 bases separating them. CDR3 DNA sequence: TGCGCCAGCAGCCCTGGGGGCAGAACGAACTATGGCTACACCTTC. Translated, it gives CASSPGGRTNYGYTF.

The DNA of the CDR3 is TGCAGTGCTTGGGACAGGGAGGGCAATCAGCCCCAGCATTTT. As protein: CSAWDREGNQPQHF. The genes are TRBV20-1 and TRBJ1-5; 9 bases line up with TRBD1. Germline V gene sequence: CDR1 DFQATT, CDR2 SNEGSKA (reference sequence). The CDR3 consists of 14 residues. Trimming at V came to 5 bases and at J to 2 bases, leaving 4 bases not matched to a gene.

This clonotype is a singleton in its sample. V and J are TRBV5-5 and TRBJ1-2, with TRBD1 as a possible D gene (6 bases). The length of the CDR3 is 13 residues. Per germline, CDR1 SGHKS and CDR2 YYEKEE (reference sequence). Trimming cost V 0 bases and J 9 bases, with 12 bases left between them. DNA for the CDR3: TGTGCCAGCAGCTTGGGGGACACCGGCCGCTACACCTTC. Translating it yields CASSLGDTGRYTF.

The J gene is TRBJ1-5, the V gene TRBV12-3 or TRBV12-4; the match to TRBD1 covers 8 bases. CDR3 length equals 15 residues. After removal of 5 bases from V and 2 bases from J, the junction contained 5 bases not matched to a gene. The CDR3 spells CASSPQGAGNQPQHF. The CDR3 region has the DNA TGTGCCAGCAGTCCGCAGGGGGCGGGCAATCAGCCCCAGCATTTT.